Described below is a single T cell receptor (beta chain) sequence and its context. CDR1 and CDR2 from the germline V gene are SGHVS and FQNEAQ. The V and J ends lost 6 bases and 2 bases, in that order; junction bases with no gene match: 8. This CDR3 has 16 residues. Seattle enrolled patients during active infection and tracked them longitudinally. The sample originates from a study of blood T cell repertoires in COVID-19. Study background: Material from acute and convalescent COVID-19 was sourced from the United States, Italy and Spain. PBMCs, B-cell-depleted T cells, or T cells were the source of the cDNA or gDNA that made up the material.

In the source study's methods: Nucleated cell counts were estimated from reference gene primer amplification. This table comes from immunoSEQ multiplex PCR, and its TCRdb copy is limited to in-frame clones, with some not included. V and J calls and clone size come straight from that table; D and trimming were deduced from the DNA. Of 160,000 or so clones in the sample, about four fifths were seen once. Input material: peripheral blood. The origin of this receptor is a woman in her fifties or sixties with COVID-19, enrolled during active disease. The chain recombines TRBV7-8 with TRBJ2-7; 12 bases are shared with TRBD2. As DNA, the CDR3 is TGTGCCAGCAGTCCTCGGACTAGCGGGGCGACCTACGAGCAGTACTTC. Translated, it gives CASSPRTSGATYEQYF. The complete variable domain, with remaining parts taken from reference TRBV7-8 and TRBJ2-7, reads GAGVSQSPRYKVAKRGQDVALRCDPISGHVSLFWYQQALGQGPEFLTYFQNEAQLDKSGLPSDRFFAERPEGSVSTLKIQRTQQEDSAVYLCASSPRTSGATYEQYFGPGTRLTVT.